This TCR beta chain was sequenced for a study of PD-1 blockade in classical Hodgkin lymphoma. The V and J ends lost 2 bases and 10 bases respectively, with 9 bases between them. This CDR3 region has 12 residues. CDR1 is KGHSH, CDR2 LQKENI, per germline. The data were produced by immunoSEQ multiplex PCR, yet TCRdb's version contains in-frame clones alone and is incomplete. Seen here are around 60,000 clones, less than 95% observed once, and the top ten hold about a tenth. For this clone: Its target is not known.

The time point here: cycle 4 day 1 (C4D1), after five to seven weeks of nivolumab. No patient escaped relapse after autologous stem cell transplantation, and brentuximab vedotin exposure varied. Study-level results: Newly diagnosed patients and complete responders had comparable diversity at baseline. Those starting nivolumab under 1 year post-ASCT were excluded.

This rearrangement joins TRBV18 to TRBJ2-1; maybe TRBD1 (5 bases). Sequences were derived from peripheral blood mononuclear cells (PBMCs), sampled before the fourth cycle of nivolumab. The sequence was obtained from a human donor with classical Hodgkin lymphoma. In DNA, the CDR3 is TGTGCCAGCTCACCAGACAGCCTGGAGCAGTTCTTC. Its translation: CASSPDSLEQFF.